This TCR beta chain is from a study of CD8 T cells in ankylosing spondylitis (TCRdb year 2017). Background for the entire study: The study profiled T cell receptor beta repertoires in healthy donors and ankylosing spondylitis patients to find disease-linked TCR variants. The full study cohort comprised some 27 ankylosing spondylitis patients and over a hundred healthy donors. Samples of peripheral blood were taken, and for ankylosing spondylitis patients, synovial fluid was collected as well. Overall study outcomes, separate from this receptor: In peripheral blood, the disease-linked clones were found at relatively low frequencies and had a CD8+ phenotype. Some motif variants had previously been reported in the synovial fluid and blood of reactive arthritis patients, which suggests shared mechanisms of disease initiation. The disease-linked clones were reported as significantly enriched in matched synovial fluid samples from ankylosing spondylitis patients. Blood from ankylosing spondylitis patients appeared to be characterized by a TCR beta motif made up of several highly homologous amino acid variants.

CDR3 length: 13 amino acids, cysteine to phenylalanine. Only the CDR3 DNA is retained, 39 bases long and in frame from the first base. Between the V and J ends, shortened by 6 bases and 3 bases respectively, the junction contains 11 bases. In the germline V gene, CDR1 corresponds to MNHNS and CDR2 to SASEGT. The reads were generated on an Illumina HiSeq 2500. TCR beta libraries were prepared by quantitative 5'-RACE with molecular barcodes. The study's processing was this. A new computational method, built on a probabilistic model of VDJ rearrangement, was used to identify disease-linked TCR variants. TCRdb trimmed public reads at Q25 via fastp, called clones via MiXCR and kept in-frame beta chains. Identical CDR3 proteins give one entry, which carries the most common genes and DNA. TCRdb, rather than the study authors, made the V and J calls. Across this sample there are 200,000 to 250,000 distinct CDR3 sequences, with approximately 7.6% seen only once. The ten largest clones add up to approximately 4.8% of the sample.

This clonotype was seen ten or more times. There is no known antigen for this receptor. One base away there is no much larger clone; base qualities are not given. The TCR originated in a female donor with ankylosing spondylitis or in good health (not recorded which). The V and J segments used are TRBV6-1 and TRBJ2-5, with no confidently assigned D gene. The sequenced sample consisted of blood, either unsorted or a sorted T cell fraction (not recorded which). The bases read TGTGCCAGCAGCCCTTCTAGGAAAGAGACCCAGTACTTC. Its protein reads: CASSPSRKETQYF.